This section outlines one TCR beta chain sequence together with its context. The data originate from a study of blood T cell repertoires in COVID-19. Overall study: From T cells, B-cell-depleted T cells, or PBMCs came the material, which was cDNA or gDNA.

Profiling relied on immunoSEQ multiplex PCR, and the TCRdb table lists in-frame clones only, not all of them. The repertoire holds more than 85,000 clones, with 81% as singletons. Specimen: peripheral blood. The origin of this receptor is a man older than 75 with acute or convalescent COVID-19.

CDR3 sequence reads: CASSPPADRLNGYTF. The CDR3 nucleotides are TGTGCCAGCTCACCACCAGCTGACAGGCTAAATGGCTACACCTTC. The chain links TRBV18 to TRBJ1-2; maybe TRBD1 (6 bases). Germline V gene data show CDR1 as KGHSH and CDR2 as LQKENI. The CDR3 contains 15 residues. Trimming took 0 bases from V and 6 from J, leaving 14 bases between them. Supplemented by reference TRBV18 and TRBJ1-2, the full variable domain reads NAGVMQNPRHLVRRRGQEARLRCSPMKGHSHVYWYRQLPEEGLKFMVYLQKENIIDESGMPKERFSAEFPKEGPSILRIQQVVRGDSAAYFCASSPPADRLNGYTFGSGTRLTVV.